Below, 15 T cell receptor beta chains from the same sample are listed, as sequenced in a study of low-dose radiotherapy and immunotherapy resistance in tumors. As to time point: after trial treatment. Indicated treatment: LDRT plus nivolumab, ipilimumab, low-dose cyclophosphamide and aspirin (RACIN trial). TRAV- and TRBV-specific primers, spanning alpha and beta chains, primed first-strand cDNA. PCR amplification of the TCRs was performed with Phusion for 20 PCR cycles, and it relied on a constant-region primer together with a V-primer adapter. Each CDR3 protein is one row after TCRdb ran MiXCR on the reads. Of approximately 84,000 distinct CDR3 sequences listed, 17% are singletons. The sample was PBMCs, taken after low-dose radiotherapy plus immunotherapy. The origin of the receptors is a male donor with prostate cancer.

This clonotype was observed many times. The J gene is TRBJ2-5, the V gene TRBV30, with D maybe TRBD1 (6 bases). This CDR3 contains 13 residues. Trimming removed 2 bases from V and 7 bases from J, with 14 bases in between. Per the germline V gene, CDR1 is GTSNPN and CDR2 is SVGIG (reference sequence). The CDR3 loop reads CAWSRDNRVTQYF. CDR3 DNA sequence: TGTGCCTGGAGTAGAGACAACAGGGTGACCCAGTACTTC.

For this clonotype: This likely came from a read error, as a far larger clone is one base away. This chain connects TRBV5-4 to TRBJ1-1, with D unclear. Trimming left V 4 bases short and J 0 bases short, with 19 bases between. Germline V gene sequence: CDR1 SGHNT, CDR2 YYREEE (reference sequence). There are 17 residues in the CDR3. The CDR3 nucleotides read TGTGCCAGCAGCCAAGTTGAACGTGTGTTGTTGAACACTGAAGCTTTCTTT. It yields the protein CASSQVERVLLNTEAFF.

This clonotype was seen a few times. The chain combines TRBV29-1 with TRBJ2-1; 14 nucleotides match TRBD2. The germline V gene has CDR1 SQVTM and CDR2 ANQGSEA. V lost 7 bases and J lost 7; bases outside the gene matches: 6. This CDR3 spans 14 amino acids. In nucleotides, the CDR3 is TGCAGCGATCAGACTAGCGGGAGGGGGAATGAGCAGTTCTTC. As protein: CSDQTSGRGNEQFF.

This clonotype was seen many times. The chain joins TRBV5-6 to TRBJ1-4; D is ambiguous. V lost 4 bases and J lost 8, with 9 bases in between. Germline CDR1 reads SGHDT; CDR2 reads YYEEEE. There are 12 residues in the CDR3. The CDR3 coding sequence is TGTGCCAGCAGCGTATCCTGGGAAAAACTGTTTTTT. This codes for CASSVSWEKLFF.

Many counts were recorded for this clonotype. This chain uses TRBV29-1 with TRBJ2-5, with D perhaps TRBD1 (6 bases). Between the trimmed V and J ends, which lost 3 bases and 5 bases, there was a span of 13 bases. CDR1 and CDR2 from the germline V gene are SQVTM and ANQGSEA. CDR3 length: 13 residues. CDR3 DNA sequence: TGCAGCGTTGACCCAGGGGTGCCCGAGACCCAGTACTTC. Translating gives CSVDPGVPETQYF.

As to this clonotype: Since a far larger clone is one base different, this is likely a read error. In nucleotides, the CDR3 is TGTGCCAGCTCACCAGAAGTACAGGCCGAGCAGTTCTTC. Translation: CASSPEVQAEQFF. V gene TRBV18 combines with J gene TRBJ2-1; tentative D call: TRBD1 (5 bases). The CDR3 covers 13 residues. Germline CDR1 is KGHSH and CDR2 is LQKENI. With 2 bases removed from V and 10 bases from J, the gap between germline ends came to 12 bases.

Ten or more counts support this clonotype. The CDR3 DNA follows: TGCAGCGCAGAGGGGTACAAAAACACTGAAGCTTTCTTT. This translates into CSAEGYKNTEAFF. The chain carries TRBV29-1 and TRBJ1-1; D may be TRBD1 (5 bases). CDR1 is SQVTM and CDR2 is ANQGSEA in the germline V gene. The CDR3 runs to 13 residues. V shed 7 bases and J shed 2 bases, with 14 bases lying between them.

This clonotype was seen at least ten times. This chain joins TRBV2 and TRBJ1-5; D might be TRBD1 (6 bases). The CDR3 totals 14 residues. Trimming shortened V by 6 bases and J by 3 bases, and 12 bases separated the two germline ends. CDR1 and CDR2 (germline): SNHLY, FYNNEI. The CDR3 region is CASRSGQINQPQHF. CDR3 in DNA: TGTGCCAGCAGAAGCGGACAGATCAATCAGCCCCAGCATTTT.

A note on this clonotype: With a much larger clone just one base away, this may be a read error. The chain has TRBV28 and TRBJ2-6, with D uncertain. Per the germline V gene, CDR1 is MDHEN and CDR2 is SYDVKM. This CDR3 has 14 residues. The DNA of the CDR3 is TGTGCCAACAGTTTAGCCTCTGGGGCCAACGTCCTGACTTTC. Translating gives CANSLASGANVLTF. Using reference TRBV28 and TRBJ2-6 for the parts outside the CDR3, the full variable domain is DVKVTQSSRYLVKRTGEKVFLECVQDMDHENMFWYRQDPGLGLRLIYFSYDVKMKEKGDIPEGYSVSREKKERFSLILESASTNQTSMYLCANSLASGANVLTFGAGSRLTVL.

V gene TRBV7-8 combines with J gene TRBJ2-1, with a weak D call TRBD2 (5 bases). Germline CDR1 is SGHVS and CDR2 is FQNEAQ. The CDR3 runs 13 residues. V gave up 2 bases and J gave up 7 bases, with 9 bases separating them. CDR3 in amino acids: CASSLNSGNEQFF. CDR3 DNA sequence: TGTGCCAGCAGCTTAAATTCGGGGAATGAGCAGTTCTTC. The full variable domain, its missing parts supplied by reference TRBV7-8 and TRBJ2-1, is GAGVSQSPRYKVAKRGQDVALRCDPISGHVSLFWYQQALGQGPEFLTYFQNEAQLDKSGLPSDRFFAERPEGSVSTLKIQRTQQEDSAVYLCASSLNSGNEQFFGPGTRLTVL.

This clonotype was recorded at least ten times. The chain combines TRBV20-1 with TRBJ2-7; 9 nucleotides agree with TRBD1. CDR1 and CDR2 (germline): DFQATT, SNEGSKA (reference sequence). V shed 4 bases, J shed 6 bases, and the junction held 10 bases outside the gene matches. The CDR3 consists of 14 residues. The chain's CDR3 is CSAKQGAGAVEQYF. As DNA, the CDR3 is TGCAGTGCTAAACAGGGGGCCGGGGCGGTCGAGCAGTACTTC.

In this sample, this clonotype turned up a few times. The chain employs TRBV30 and TRBJ1-2; TRBD1 might be the D (5 bases). There are 12 residues in the CDR3. CDR1 is GTSNPN, CDR2 SVGIG, per germline (reference sequence). Trimming removed 3 bases at V and 4 bases at J, with 9 bases between. CDR3 sequence: CAWRGGSYGYTF. CDR3 bases: TGTGCCTGGAGGGGGGGATCCTATGGCTACACCTTC.

This clonotype was counted at least ten times. This chain uses TRBV27 with TRBJ2-1, with 7 bases fitting TRBD2. Unmatched junction bases numbered 3, after V lost 3 bases and J lost 1 base. This CDR3 has 15 amino acids. In germline, CDR1 is MNHEY, CDR2 SMNVEV (reference sequence). CDR3 sequence: CASSFGLVSYNEQFF. The CDR3 nucleotides read TGTGCCAGCAGTTTTGGACTAGTATCCTACAATGAGCAGTTCTTC.

This clonotype has at least ten counts. The chain combines TRBV6-6 with TRBJ1-3; D uncertain. The CDR3 totals 17 residues. CDR1 and CDR2 (germline): MNHNY, SVGAGI (reference sequence). V dropped 4 bases and J dropped 0 bases, with 16 bases sitting between them. CDR3 nucleotide sequence: TGTGCCAGCAGTTCGAACACAGACCGACTCTCTGGAAACACCATATATTTT. Translation gives CASSSNTDRLSGNTIYF.

This clonotype showed up many times. The rearrangement links TRBV10-3 to TRBJ1-1; no definite D call. The CDR3 has 15 amino acids. Germline CDR1 is ENHRY and CDR2 is SYGVKD. The V end lost 10 bases, the J end lost 0 bases, and 18 bases lay between the germline ends. The CDR3 loop reads CASGSARDMNTEAFF. The CDR3 DNA sequence: TGTGCCAGTGGGTCGGCGAGGGATATGAACACTGAAGCTTTCTTT.